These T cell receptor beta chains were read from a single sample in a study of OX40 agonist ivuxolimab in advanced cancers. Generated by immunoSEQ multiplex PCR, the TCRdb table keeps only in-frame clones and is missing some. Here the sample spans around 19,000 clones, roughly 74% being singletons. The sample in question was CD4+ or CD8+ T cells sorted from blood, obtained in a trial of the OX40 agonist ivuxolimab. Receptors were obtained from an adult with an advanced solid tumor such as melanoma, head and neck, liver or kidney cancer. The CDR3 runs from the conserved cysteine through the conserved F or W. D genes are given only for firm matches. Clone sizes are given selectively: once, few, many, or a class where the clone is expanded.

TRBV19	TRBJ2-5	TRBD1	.	TGTGCCAGTAGCCCTGCCCGGGACAGGGGTCAAGAGACCCAGTACTTC	CASSPARDRGQETQYF
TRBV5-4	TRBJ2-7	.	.	TGTGCCAGCAGCGCCAGGGGGGCGGTCGAGCAGTACTTC	CASSARGAVEQYF
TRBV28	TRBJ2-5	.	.	TGCGCCAGCAGTTTGCCCCCCTTGCCAGAGTACCAAGAGACCCAGTACTTC	CASSLPPLPEYQETQYF
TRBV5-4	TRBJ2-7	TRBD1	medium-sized	TGTGCCAGCAGCGCGGACAGGGGCAGGGAGCAGTACTTC	CASSADRGREQYF
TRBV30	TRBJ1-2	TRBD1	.	TGTGCCTACCACTGGGACAGGGCCCAACAAGGCTACACCTTC	CAYHWDRAQQGYTF
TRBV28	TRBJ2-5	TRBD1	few	TGTGCCAGTCGGGACAGGGGGGAGACCCAGTACTTC	CASRDRGETQYF
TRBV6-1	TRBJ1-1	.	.	TGTGCCAGCAGGGGTTTCAACACTGAAGCTTTCTTT	CASRGFNTEAFF
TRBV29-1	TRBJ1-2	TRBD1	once	TGCAGCTCCACGGACAGGGAATATGGCTACACCTTC	CSSTDREYGYTF
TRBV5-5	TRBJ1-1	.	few	TGTGCCAGCAGCTTGAGTGAAGGGTGGACTGAAGCTTTCTTT	CASSLSEGWTEAFF
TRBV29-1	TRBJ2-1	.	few	TGCAGCGTTGTATTAAGGGCAGGGACGGGCAATGAGCAGTTCTTC	CSVVLRAGTGNEQFF
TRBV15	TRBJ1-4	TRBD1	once	TGTGCCACCAGCAGGACCCGGGACAGGGTCGAAAAACTGTTTTTT	CATSRTRDRVEKLFF
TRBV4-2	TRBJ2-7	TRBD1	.	TGTGCCAGCAGCCAAGAACCCGGACAGGGAGCCTACGAGCAGTACTTC	CASSQEPGQGAYEQYF
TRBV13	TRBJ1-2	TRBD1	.	TGTGCCAGCAGCCGGACAGGGGATGATGACACCTTC	CASSRTGDDDTF
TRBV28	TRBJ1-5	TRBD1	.	TGTGCCAGCAGTCGGACAGGGTTACGCAATCAGCCCCAGCATTTT	CASSRTGLRNQPQHF
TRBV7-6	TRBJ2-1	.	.	TGTGCCAGCAGCCCTCGACCCAGGGTGGGGGTTGGGAATGAGCAGTTCTTC	CASSPRPRVGVGNEQFF
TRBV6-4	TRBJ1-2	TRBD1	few	TGTGCCAGCAGTGACTTACATTCGACAGGGGCCTATGGCTACACCTTC	CASSDLHSTGAYGYTF
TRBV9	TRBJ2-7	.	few	TGTGCCAGCAGCCCTTATAGCGGAGTCTCCTACGAGCAGTACTTC	CASSPYSGVSYEQYF
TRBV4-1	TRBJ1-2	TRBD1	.	TGCGCCAGCAGCCAAGCCCCGACAGGGGTTTTTCATGGCTACACCTTC	CASSQAPTGVFHGYTF
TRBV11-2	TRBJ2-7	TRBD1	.	TGTGCCAGCAGCTTCGGGACAGGGGGGCTCGAGCAGTACTTC	CASSFGTGGLEQYF
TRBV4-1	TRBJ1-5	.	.	TGCGCCAGCAGCCAAGAGGGGTTTAGCAATCAGCCCCAGCATTTT	CASSQEGFSNQPQHF
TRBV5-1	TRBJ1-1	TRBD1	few	TGCGCCAGCAGCCCGGGACAGAGTGAAGCTTTCTTT	CASSPGQSEAFF
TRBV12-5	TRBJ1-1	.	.	TGTGCTAGTCTTCACTCTATGAACACTGAAGCTTTCTTT	CASLHSMNTEAFF
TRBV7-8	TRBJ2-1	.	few	TGTGCCAGCAGCTCAAATTCTTTCCGGACGGAGGGGAATGAGCAGTTCTTC	CASSSNSFRTEGNEQFF
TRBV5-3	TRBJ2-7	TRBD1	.	TGTGCCATGAGGTCAGACAGGGGGTACTCCTACGAGCAGTACTTC	CAMRSDRGYSYEQYF
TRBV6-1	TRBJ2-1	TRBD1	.	TGTGCCAGCAGGACCCCCGGGACAGCTTACAATGAGCAGTTCTTC	CASRTPGTAYNEQFF
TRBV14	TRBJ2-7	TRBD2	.	TGTGCCAGCAGCCAAGGAACGGGGGGGGTATACGAGCAGTACTTC	CASSQGTGGVYEQYF
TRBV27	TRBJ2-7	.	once	TGTGCCAGCAGTTTATCCCCCATTTTGGAGCAGTACTTC	CASSLSPILEQYF
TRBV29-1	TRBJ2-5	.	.	TGCAGCGTTGACGGGCGAACCCAGTACTTC	CSVDGRTQYF
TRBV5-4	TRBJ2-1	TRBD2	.	TGTGCCAGCAGCTTAGCGGGAGCGTCCTACAATGAGCAGTTCTTC	CASSLAGASYNEQFF
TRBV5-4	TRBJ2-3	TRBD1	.	TGTGCCAGCAGCTGGGACAGGGAACTTAATACGCAGTATTTT	CASSWDRELNTQYF
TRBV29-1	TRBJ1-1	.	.	TGCAGCGTTGAAGAGCCAGGGAACACTGAAGCTTTCTTT	CSVEEPGNTEAFF
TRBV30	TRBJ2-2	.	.	TGTGCCTGGACCCGGGAGACCGGGGAGCTGTTTTTT	CAWTRETGELFF
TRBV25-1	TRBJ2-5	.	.	TGTGCCAGCAGTGACGTTAGGGGAGAGACCCAGTACTTC	CASSDVRGETQYF
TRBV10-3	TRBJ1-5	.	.	TGTGCCATCAGTGATAGGGTAGGGACCGGGCAGCCCCAGCATTTT	CAISDRVGTGQPQHF
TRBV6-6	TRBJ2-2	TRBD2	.	TGTGCCAGCAGTTTAGCGGGAGGGAACACCGGGGAGCTGTTTTTT	CASSLAGGNTGELFF
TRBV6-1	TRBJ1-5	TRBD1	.	TGTGCCAGCAGTGCGACAGGGGGCAATCAGCCCCAGCATTTT	CASSATGGNQPQHF
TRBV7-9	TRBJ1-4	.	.	TGTGCCAGCAGTCGCGACGTGAATGAAAAACTGTTTTTT	CASSRDVNEKLFF
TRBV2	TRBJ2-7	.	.	TGTGCCAGCAAGGTAGCTATAGGATCCTACGAGCAGTACTTC	CASKVAIGSYEQYF
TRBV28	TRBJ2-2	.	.	TGTGCCAGCAGCTTCAGTCGGGAGCTGTTTTTT	CASSFSRELFF